This T cell receptor beta chain stems from a study of T cell repertoires in cytomegalovirus infection (dated by TCRdb to about 2019). At the level of the whole study: The HLA type of each donor mattered for the analysis, because public TCR beta signatures pointed to carriage of CMV infection along with the matching HLA type. Here is what the overall study found, with its caveats: The ex vivo response was dominated by HLA-C-restricted CMV-specific TCR beta clonotypes, and the single most frequent clonotype in two of eight donors was supplied by these HLA-C-restricted clonotypes. Cumulative frequency of public TCR beta family members discriminated carriers of CMV infection plus the relevant HLA type in this cohort and an independent roughly 340-donor cohort.

This clonotype was observed a few times. Its antigen specificity is not known. Base qualities were left out, and no much larger clone turns up one base away. Trimming at the junction amounts to 6 bases on V and 7 bases on J, and the germline ends lie 10 bases apart. CDR1 SNHLY and CDR2 FYNNEI were looked up in the germline V gene. Counted from cysteine to phenylalanine, this CDR3 has 12 amino acids. The only DNA kept is the CDR3, 36 bases in frame from the first base. For sequencing, an Illumina HiSeq 1500 was employed. Using fastp at Q25 and MiXCR, TCRdb reprocessed the public reads and kept productive beta chains. CDR3 protein duplicates are merged, each entry listing the most common genes and DNA. The sample data list 630,000 or so distinct CDR3 sequences, and less than 25% of these were observed just once. In total, the top ten clones hold 8% of the sample.

This TCR came from a human donor in good health (CMV status not recorded). Some clones in this sample may be carry-over from other donors' samples. This chain joins TRBV2 to TRBJ2-1, with the D gene too uncertain to name. Sequenced material: CD8+ T cells from PBMCs. Here the CDR3 is given as CASRLNRNEQFF. The DNA sequence is TGTGCCAGCAGACTTAATCGGAATGAGCAGTTCTTC. Where the CDR3 stops, the reference TRBV2 and TRBJ2-1 genes take over; the full variable domain is EPEVTQTPSHQVTQMGQEVILRCVPISNHLYFYWYRQILGQKVEFLVSFYNNEISEKSEIFDDQFSVERPDGSNFTLKIRSTKLEDSAMYFCASRLNRNEQFFGPGTRLTVL.